A single sample gave rise to the 11 T cell receptor beta chains below, sequenced in a study of post-analysis software for immune sequencing data. Their specific antigens are unknown. Points from the study as a whole: The five TRBV segments detected at higher frequency in patients than in controls included TRBV5-6, TRBV5-1 and TRBV20-1.

The TCR beta cDNA libraries contained unique molecular identifiers. MiXCR was run by TCRdb on the PCR reads, yielding one entry per CDR3 protein. The table lists more than 450,000 distinct CDR3 sequences, 30% to 40% of them singletons, with less than 6% in the top ten. The sequencing input was blood. Receptors were obtained from a girl aged 2 to 17 with multiple sclerosis.

This clonotype has just a few counts. The rearrangement links TRBV12-3 or TRBV12-4 to TRBJ2-1; the match to TRBD1 covers 9 bases. Trimming cost V 6 bases and J 8 bases; bases outside gene matches: 8. The CDR3 is 14 amino acids. The CDR3 sequence is CASSFPTGGDEQFF. Written as DNA, the CDR3 is TGTGCCAGCAGCTTCCCTACAGGGGGCGATGAGCAGTTCTTC.

V and J are TRBV7-9 and TRBJ1-2, with 8 bases fitting TRBD1. V trimming: 5 bases; J trimming: 4 bases; junction bases outside the gene matches: 15. This CDR3 is built from 17 residues. Germline V gene lookup returns CDR1 SEHNR and CDR2 FQNEAQ (reference sequence). CDR3 amino acids: CASSPSFRTGMSYGYTF. CDR3 bases: TGTGCCAGCAGCCCGAGCTTCAGGACAGGGATGAGCTATGGCTACACCTTC. Variable domain in full (rest from reference TRBV7-9 and TRBJ1-2): DTGVSQNPRHKITKRGQNVTFRCDPISEHNRLYWYRQTLGQGPEFLTYFQNEAQLEKSRLLSDRFSAERPKGSFSTLEIQRTEQGDSAMYLCASSPSFRTGMSYGYTFGSGTRLTVV.

This clonotype was found once. The chain is built from TRBV20-1 and TRBJ2-1, with 15 bases fitting TRBD2. V dropped 5 bases and J dropped 10; count of bases not matched to a gene: 9. Germline V gives CDR1 DFQATT, CDR2 SNEGSKA (reference sequence). This CDR3 spans 15 amino acids. The CDR3 DNA sequence: TGCAGTGCTTTACCGGGACTAGCGGGGGGAAGGGAGCAGTTCTTC. Translating gives CSALPGLAGGREQFF.

This clonotype was found once. This rearrangement joins TRBV7-9 to TRBJ2-1, with 11 nucleotides matching TRBD2. This CDR3 has 15 amino acids. The germline CDR1 and CDR2 sequences are SEHNR and FQNEAQ (reference sequence). V dropped 5 bases and J dropped 8; count of bases not matched to a gene: 8. The CDR3 DNA follows: TGTGCCAGCAGCCTTAGCGGGGGGGCCGGAGATGAGCAGTTCTTC. Encoded protein: CASSLSGGAGDEQFF.

This chain connects TRBV6-1 to TRBJ2-3; a possible D gene is TRBD1 (6 bases). The CDR3 runs 19 residues. Deletions cut 7 bases from V and 1 base from J, with 27 bases between. Germline V gene lookup returns CDR1 MNHNS and CDR2 SASEGT. CDR3 residues: CASNKRRQGPPGRTDTQYF. CDR3 bases: TGTGCCAGCAACAAAAGGAGGCAGGGGCCCCCCGGTCGCACAGATACGCAGTATTTT.

This clonotype has more than one count but fewer than ten. This chain joins TRBV7-8 and TRBJ1-2; D gene uncertain. The CDR3 has 14 residues. Per the germline V gene, CDR1 is SGHVS and CDR2 is FQNEAQ. V was clipped by 5 bases and J by 3 bases, with 13 bases between them. The CDR3 sequence: CASSVWVADYGYTF. The CDR3 DNA reads TGTGCCAGCAGCGTGTGGGTGGCTGACTATGGCTACACCTTC.

The genes are TRBV4-1 and TRBJ2-3; D could derive from TRBD1 or TRBD2 (6 bases each). CDR1 and CDR2 (germline): MGHRA, YSYEKL. V was clipped by 3 bases and J by 3 bases, with 16 bases between them. This CDR3 contains 16 residues. CDR3 protein: CASSQTIGGSTDTQYF. Written as DNA, the CDR3 is TGCGCCAGCAGCCAGACGATAGGGGGGTCGACAGATACGCAGTATTTT.

The chain uses TRBV15 and TRBJ1-5; TRBD1 matches 8 bases. Germline trimming cut 1 base from V and 9 bases from J; bases unmatched to any gene: 5. This CDR3 spans 14 amino acids. Germline V gene data show CDR1 as LNHNV and CDR2 as YYDKDF (reference sequence). In DNA form, the CDR3 reads TGTGCCACCAGCAGAGGACAGGGGAATTGGCCCCAGCATTTT. It translates to CATSRGQGNWPQHF.

The table lists this clonotype with a few counts. This chain uses TRBV20-1 with TRBJ2-7; 7 bases are a match to TRBD1. V gave up 6 bases and J gave up 5 bases; unmatched junction bases: 4. Germline assignment: CDR1 DFQATT and CDR2 SNEGSKA (reference sequence). This CDR3 has 11 residues. Here the CDR3 DNA reads TGCAGTGCAGGGGGCGCGGACGAGCAGTACTTC. The encoded protein is CSAGGADEQYF.

This rearrangement joins TRBV5-1 to TRBJ2-3; TRBD2 matches at 9 bases. The CDR3 is 16 amino acids. Germline CDR1 reads SGHRS; CDR2 reads YFSETQ. The junction had 7 bases not matched to a gene; V was cut back by 2 bases and J by 3 bases. The CDR3 coding sequence is TGCGCCAGCAGCTTCTCTGGGACTAGCTCGACAGATACGCAGTATTTT. Translated, it gives CASSFSGTSSTDTQYF.

This clonotype turned up a few times. The chain is built from TRBV20-1 and TRBJ2-1; 7 bases match TRBD2. Germline V gene sequence: CDR1 DFQATT, CDR2 SNEGSKA (reference sequence). This CDR3 is built from 14 residues. With V trimmed by 5 bases and J by 6 bases, 10 bases remained unmatched. Here the CDR3 DNA reads TGCAGTGCTCTACCCGGGAGGCTCGGCAATGAGCAGTTCTTC. It encodes CSALPGRLGNEQFF.